The clone carrying this T cell receptor (beta chain) was detected ten times or more. Its antigen is undetermined. The V segment lost 6 bases and the J segment 0 bases; nucleotides outside the gene matches: 8. There are 16 residues in the CDR3. Looked up from germline, CDR1 is LNHDA and CDR2 is SQIVND (reference sequence). The data were obtained in a study of CD8 T cells in ankylosing spondylitis. A single record per CDR3 protein comes from TCRdb applying MiXCR to the 5' RACE reads. Counted here are 100,000 to 150,000 distinct CDR3 sequences, roughly an eighth occurring once; the ten biggest clones make up roughly 4.5%. Study observations and caveats: Under 10 highly homologous variants formed a TCR beta motif that appeared characteristic of ankylosing spondylitis blood. In synovial fluid and blood from reactive arthritis, some motif variants were previously reported. Disease-associated clonotypes exhibited CD8+ identity and were relatively infrequent in peripheral blood.

This TCR was recovered from a female donor with ankylosing spondylitis or in good health (not recorded which). The V gene is TRBV19, the J gene TRBJ1-1, with 9 positions matching TRBD1. The source material was blood, either unsorted or a sorted T cell fraction (not recorded which). CDR3 DNA sequence: TGTGCCAGTAGACCCACAGGGGGCACCATGAACACTGAAGCTTTCTTT. Protein: CASRPTGGTMNTEAFF.